The 22 T cell receptor beta chains below come from one sample, sequenced in a study of T cells in Graves' hyperthyroidism and ophthalmopathy. Researchers amplified the TCR beta CDR3 regions from RNA transcripts. A set of HTBI primers served as the primers for a first-round RT-PCR of the TCR CDR3. MiXCR, applied by TCRdb to the multiplex PCR reads, yields one record per CDR3 protein. The repertoire holds roughly 500,000 distinct CDR3 sequences, with about 45% as singletons. Source material: peripheral blood or thyroid tissue (not recorded which). The source of these receptors is an adult woman with Graves' disease, either hyperthyroidism or ophthalmopathy (not recorded which).

V and J are TRBV2 and TRBJ1-2; D is uncertain. Germline CDR1 and CDR2: SNHLY and FYNNEI. This CDR3 contains 15 residues. V was pared by 3 bases and J by 0 bases, with 11 bases between. The CDR3 spells CASSEVAYSNYGYTF. The CDR3 DNA sequence: TGTGCCAGCAGTGAGGTGGCTTATTCTAACTATGGCTACACCTTC.

The chain combines TRBV4-1 with TRBJ1-5; possible D gene TRBD1, 5 bases. CDR3 length: 13 residues. Trimming removed 5 bases from V and 1 base from J, with 6 bases in between. The germline V gene has CDR1 MGHRA and CDR2 YSYEKL. CDR3 sequence: CASSWDSNQPQHF. The CDR3 nucleotides are TGCGCCAGCAGCTGGGACAGCAATCAGCCCCAGCATTTT.

Concerning this clonotype: The junction and the germline gene differ at one end; a read error may be behind it. This chain connects TRBV19 to TRBJ1-1; possibly TRBD1 for D (6 bases). Germline values: CDR1 LNHDA, CDR2 SQIVND (reference sequence). The CDR3 is 13 residues long. The CDR3 nucleotides are TGTGCCAGTAGTATAGACAGGGGTACTGAAGTTTTCTTT. Translation gives CASSIDRGTEVFF.

At least ten counts were recorded for this clonotype. The rearrangement joins TRBV5-1 to TRBJ1-1, with 8 positions matching TRBD1. Germline CDR1 and CDR2: SGHRS and YFSETQ. CDR3 length: 15 amino acids. V lost 4 bases to trimming and J lost 4 bases; unmatched junction nucleotides: 9. CDR3 sequence reads: CASSTQGEGGTEAFF. The CDR3 bases are TGCGCCAGCAGCACACAGGGGGAAGGAGGCACTGAAGCTTTCTTT.

This chain uses TRBV10-3 with TRBJ1-1, with D possibly TRBD1 on 6 matching bases. Per germline, CDR1 ENHRY and CDR2 SYGVKD. This CDR3 has 12 amino acids. Between the trimmed V and J ends, which lost 10 bases and 2 bases, there was a span of 11 bases. The CDR3 reads CASQGINTEAFF. CDR3 DNA sequence: TGTGCCAGCCAGGGGATTAACACTGAAGCTTTCTTT.

There are a few counts of this clonotype. The chain links TRBV20-1 to TRBJ2-2; D is ambiguous. Trimming shortened V by 3 bases and J by 6 bases, and 5 bases separated the two germline ends. The germline V gene encodes CDR1 DFQATT and CDR2 SNEGSKA (reference sequence). The CDR3 contains 11 residues. In nucleotides, the CDR3 is TGCAGTGCTAGTTTGGCCGGGGAGCTGTTTTTT. It translates to CSASLAGELFF.

The sample holds many counts of this clonotype. This chain links TRBV20-1 with TRBJ2-7; 8 bases are shared with TRBD2. Looked up from germline, CDR1 is DFQATT and CDR2 is SNEGSKA (reference sequence). The V segment lost 6 bases and the J segment 7 bases; nucleotides outside the gene matches: 14. The CDR3 is made up of 14 amino acids. The CDR3 protein is CSAVPAGAPREQYF. DNA of the CDR3: TGCAGTGCCGTCCCAGCGGGAGCCCCGAGAGAGCAGTACTTC.

This clonotype occurred many times. This chain joins TRBV25-1 and TRBJ2-5; TRBD2 matches 11 bases. The V gene end was trimmed by 1 base and the J gene end by 4 bases; junction bases not matched to a gene: 5. The CDR3 loop spans 16 amino acids. Per germline, CDR1 MGHDK and CDR2 SYGVNS. CDR3 sequence: CASSESSGRRSETQYF. The CDR3 region has the DNA TGTGCCAGCAGTGAATCTAGCGGGAGGAGGTCAGAGACCCAGTACTTC.

This clonotype was observed many times. The rearrangement uses TRBV19 and TRBJ1-6; D not resolved. The CDR3 totals 13 residues. CDR1 is LNHDA and CDR2 is SQIVND in the germline V gene (reference sequence). The V gene lost 6 bases and the J gene lost 7 bases, with 10 bases spanning the gap. The CDR3 here is CASRAGGNSPLHF. In DNA, the CDR3 is TGTGCCAGTAGGGCAGGAGGAAATTCACCCCTCCACTTT.

This clonotype was detected ten times or more. The chain combines TRBV14 with TRBJ1-1; unclear D gene. The germline gives CDR1 SGHDN, CDR2 FVKESK. V was trimmed by 2 bases and J by 1 base, leaving 5 bases between them. CDR3 length: 13 amino acids. The CDR3 is CASSQTPNTEAFF. The CDR3 DNA reads TGTGCCAGCAGCCAAACCCCGAACACTGAAGCTTTCTTT.

This clonotype appeared many times. The V gene is TRBV29-1, the J gene TRBJ2-5; a possible D gene is TRBD2 (7 bases). The V gene lost 7 bases and the J gene lost 4 bases, with 16 bases spanning the gap. The germline gives CDR1 SQVTM, CDR2 ANQGSEA. The length of the CDR3 is 13 residues. In DNA form, the CDR3 reads TGCAGCGCCAAGGGGGGGCGCGGAGAGACCCAGTACTTC. Its translation: CSAKGGRGETQYF.

CDR3 region: CASSPSAPNAGSNYGYTF. The CDR3 nucleotides are TGTGCCAGCTCACCGTCGGCTCCCAACGCCGGGAGTAACTATGGCTACACCTTC. V usage is TRBV9 and J usage is TRBJ1-2; no reliable D call. Germline values: CDR1 SGDLS, CDR2 YYNGEE. This CDR3 is built from 18 residues. Trimming removed 7 bases at V and 1 base at J, with 26 bases between.

This clonotype was picked up a small number of times. The V gene is TRBV27, the J gene TRBJ1-1, with D possibly matching TRBD1 (6 bases). This CDR3 is 15 amino acids long. Trimming left V 5 bases short and J 4 bases short, with 17 bases between. Germline V gives CDR1 MNHEY, CDR2 SMNVEV (reference sequence). Here the CDR3 DNA reads TGTGCCAGCAGTCTGGGGGGGGCGATAGGCACTGAAGCTTTCTTT. This translates into CASSLGGAIGTEAFF.

The J gene is TRBJ1-1, the V gene TRBV5-1, with D hard to call. The CDR3 sequence is 12 residues long. Trimming removed 0 bases at V and 11 bases at J, with 11 bases between. Germline V gives CDR1 SGHRS, CDR2 YFSETQ. CDR3: CASSLDLGGAFF. Written as DNA, the CDR3 is TGCGCCAGCAGCTTGGATTTGGGAGGGGCTTTCTTT.

The chain joins TRBV11-2 to TRBJ2-7, with D uncertain. V was pared by 5 bases and J by 4 bases, with 9 bases between. CDR1 and CDR2 (germline): SGHAT, FQNNGV. The CDR3 loop spans 12 amino acids. The CDR3: CASSTDPYEQYF. The CDR3 nucleotides read TGTGCCAGCAGCACGGACCCGTACGAGCAGTACTTC.

The rearrangement links TRBV7-2 to TRBJ2-2; tentative D call: TRBD2 (6 bases). Deletions cut 10 bases from V and 0 bases from J, with 18 bases between. The germline gives CDR1 SGHTA, CDR2 FQGNSA. The CDR3 is made up of 16 amino acids. CDR3 DNA sequence: TGTGCCACAAGGGGCCTTAGCGGTTCGAACACCGGGGAGCTGTTTTTT. It codes for CATRGLSGSNTGELFF. Complete variable domain (other parts from reference TRBV7-2 and TRBJ2-2): GAGVSQSPSNKVTEKGKDVELRCDPISGHTALYWYRQSLGQGLEFLIYFQGNSAPDKSGLPSDRFSAERTGGSVSTLTIQRTQQEDSAVYLCATRGLSGSNTGELFFGEGSRLTVL.

J is TRBJ1-2 and V is TRBV24-1; D ambiguous. The CDR3 sequence is 14 residues long. Germline V gene data show CDR1 as KGHDR and CDR2 as SFDVKD. Trimming pared 6 bases from V and 8 bases from J, leaving 18 bases between. As DNA, the CDR3 is TGTGCCACCAGTTTAGAGTTCAAGGTTTCGGGCTACACCTTC. As protein: CATSLEFKVSGYTF.

The V gene is TRBV7-6, the J gene TRBJ2-7, with 8 bases aligning to TRBD2. Unmatched junction bases numbered 12, after V lost 5 bases and J lost 3 bases. Germline V CDR1 and CDR2: SGHVS, FNYEAQ. The CDR3 loop spans 16 amino acids. CDR3 sequence (DNA): TGTGCCAGCAGCCGACGGGGGGGTGACGGGGGCTACGAGCAGTACTTC. Translated: CASSRRGGDGGYEQYF.

A few counts support this clonotype. V usage is TRBV6-2 or TRBV6-3 and J usage is TRBJ1-1; D is uncertain. Trimming removed 1 base at V and 2 bases at J, with 8 bases between. CDR1 and CDR2 (germline): MNHEY, SVGEGT. The CDR3 is 14 residues long. DNA of the CDR3: TGTGCCAGCAGTTACTTACACAGAAACACTGAAGCTTTCTTT. Encoded protein: CASSYLHRNTEAFF.

This chain joins TRBV2 and TRBJ2-2, with D uncertain. Germline values: CDR1 SNHLY, CDR2 FYNNEI. Trimming took 4 bases from V and 6 from J, leaving 6 bases between them. This CDR3 is built from 12 residues. CDR3 sequence: CASSAGSGELFF. For the CDR3, the DNA is TGTGCCAGCAGTGCAGGTTCCGGGGAGCTGTTTTTT.

Many counts were recorded for this clonotype. The CDR3 spells CASSDASGREETQYF. The CDR3 DNA follows: TGTGCCAGCAGCGACGCTAGCGGGAGGGAAGAGACCCAGTACTTC. The chain uses TRBV2 and TRBJ2-5; 12 nucleotides align to TRBD2. The V and J ends lost 6 bases and 3 bases, in that order; junction bases with no gene match: 5. CDR1 and CDR2 from the germline V gene are SNHLY and FYNNEI. The CDR3 consists of 15 residues. Drawing the rest from reference TRBV2 and TRBJ2-5, the complete variable domain is EPEVTQTPSHQVTQMGQEVILRCVPISNHLYFYWYRQILGQKVEFLVSFYNNEISEKSEIFDDQFSVERPDGSNFTLKIRSTKLEDSAMYFCASSDASGREETQYFGPGTRLLVL.

The CDR3 DNA is TGCAGCGTTGAAACAGGGGGTTTGAACACTGAAGCTTTCTTT. This gives the protein CSVETGGLNTEAFF. This sequence joins TRBV29-1 and TRBJ1-1; TRBD1 aligns across 8 bases. Per the germline V gene, CDR1 is SQVTM and CDR2 is ANQGSEA. V was pared by 2 bases and J by 0 bases, with 2 bases of the junction left unmatched. The CDR3 length is 14 residues.